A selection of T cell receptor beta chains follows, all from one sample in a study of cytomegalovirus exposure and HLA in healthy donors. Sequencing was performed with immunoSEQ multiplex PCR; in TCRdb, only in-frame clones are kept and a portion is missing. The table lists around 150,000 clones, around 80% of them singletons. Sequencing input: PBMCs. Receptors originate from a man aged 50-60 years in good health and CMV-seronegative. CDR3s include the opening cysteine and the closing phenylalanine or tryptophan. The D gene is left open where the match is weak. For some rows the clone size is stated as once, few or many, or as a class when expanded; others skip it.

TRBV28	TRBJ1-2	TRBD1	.	TGTGCCAGCAGTTTATCAGGGGGCAGGGGAGGCTACACCTTC	CASSLSGGRGGYTF
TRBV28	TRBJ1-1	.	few	TGTGCCAGCAGTTTCAGGGCCACTGAAGCTTTCTTT	CASSFRATEAFF
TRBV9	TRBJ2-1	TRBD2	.	TGTGCCAGCAGCGTAGCCCCCCAGCGGGGGGACCATGAGCAGTTCTTC	CASSVAPQRGDHEQFF
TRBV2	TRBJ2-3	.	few	TGTGCCAGCATAACAGGGAGAGGAACAGATACGCAGTATTTT	CASITGRGTDTQYF
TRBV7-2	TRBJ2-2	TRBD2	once	TGTGCCAGCAGCCAGGGACTAGCCCGACAGTCAAACACCGGGGAGCTGTTTTTT	CASSQGLARQSNTGELFF
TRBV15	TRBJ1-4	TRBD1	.	TGTGCCACCAGTCCCCGATTCGGGACAGGGGAAAAACTGTTTTTT	CATSPRFGTGEKLFF
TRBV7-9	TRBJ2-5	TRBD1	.	TGTGCCAGCAGCTTCGACAGGGGTCGGGAGACCCAGTACTTC	CASSFDRGRETQYF
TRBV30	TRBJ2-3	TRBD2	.	TGTGCCTGGAGTGAGAACGGGAGGTGGAGGACAGATACGCAGTATTTT	CAWSENGRWRTDTQYF
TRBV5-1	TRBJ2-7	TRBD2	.	TGCGCCAGCAGCTTCTCTAGCGGGGTAAACTCCTACGAGCAGTACTTC	CASSFSSGVNSYEQYF
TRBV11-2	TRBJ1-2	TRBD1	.	TGTGCCAGCAGCGCGGACAGGGGCTACACCTTC	CASSADRGYTF
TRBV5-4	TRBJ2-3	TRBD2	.	TGTGCCAGCAGCTTTCGGGCTAGCGGGACAGATACGCAGTATTTT	CASSFRASGTDTQYF
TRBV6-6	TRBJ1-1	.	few	TGTGCCAGCAGTGGGACACAAGAAGCTTTCTTT	CASSGTQEAFF
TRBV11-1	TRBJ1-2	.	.	TGTGCCAGCAGCCCCAGTGTTGGGGGCGACCCTAGATATGGCTACACCTTC	CASSPSVGGDPRYGYTF
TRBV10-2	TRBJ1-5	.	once	TGCGCCAGCAGTGAACCGGGGAGCAATCAGCCCCAGCATTTT	CASSEPGSNQPQHF
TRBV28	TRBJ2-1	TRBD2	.	TGTGCCAGCAGTCTCCGGGACTACGAATACAATGAGCAGTTCTTC	CASSLRDYEYNEQFF
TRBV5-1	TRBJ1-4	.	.	TGCGCCAGCAGGGCGGCAGGGGCCGAAGGGGAAAAACTGTTTTTT	CASRAAGAEGEKLFF
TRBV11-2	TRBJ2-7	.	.	TGTGCCAGCAGTACCCCGGTTGGTGAGCAGTACTTC	CASSTPVGEQYF
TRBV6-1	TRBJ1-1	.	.	TGTGCCAGCAGTGAAGTTTGGGAGGGGACTGAAGCTTTCTTT	CASSEVWEGTEAFF
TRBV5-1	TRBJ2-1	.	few	TGCGCCAGCAGCTTGAATACAGGAAACAATGAGCAGTTCTTC	CASSLNTGNNEQFF
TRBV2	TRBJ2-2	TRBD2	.	TGTGCCAGCACTGTAGCGGGGGGGCCGCCCGGGGAGCTGTTTTTT	CASTVAGGPPGELFF
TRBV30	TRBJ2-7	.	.	TGTGCCTGGAGTGTAACAGGGATCTTGTCCTACGAGCAGTACTTC	CAWSVTGILSYEQYF
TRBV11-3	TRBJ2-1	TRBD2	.	TGTGCCAGCAGCCAAAGGGAGGGGAAGGCCCTCTTC	CASSQREGKALF
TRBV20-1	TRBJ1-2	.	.	TGCAGTGCCGACCGACAGAAGGGCTACACCTTC	CSADRQKGYTF
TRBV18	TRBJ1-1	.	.	TGTGCCAGCTCACCACAGAGGCAAATGAACACTGAAGCTTTCTTT	CASSPQRQMNTEAFF
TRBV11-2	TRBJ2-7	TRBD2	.	TGTGCCAGCAGCTTGCCCAGCGGGAGCTACGAGCAGTACTTC	CASSLPSGSYEQYF
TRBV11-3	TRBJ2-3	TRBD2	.	TGTGCCAGCAGCTTAATCGGGGGGGCTATTACCACAGATACGCAGTATTTT	CASSLIGGAITTDTQYF
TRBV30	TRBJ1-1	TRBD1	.	TGTGCCTGGGGGGACAGGGGCTACACTGAAGCTTTCTTT	CAWGDRGYTEAFF
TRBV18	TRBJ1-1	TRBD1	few	TGTGCCAGCAGCGGACAGGGGGCTAACACTGAAGCTTTCTTT	CASSGQGANTEAFF
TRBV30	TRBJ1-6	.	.	TGTGCCTGGAGTGTGGCAGGGGAATCACCCCTCCACTTT	CAWSVAGESPLHF
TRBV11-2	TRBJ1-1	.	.	TGTGCCAGCATCTCAAATGGGGGGGCGCCTAAGGGCACTGAAGCTTTCTTT	CASISNGGAPKGTEAFF
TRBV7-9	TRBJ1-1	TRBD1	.	TGTGCCAGCAGACAGGGGGCGACGGGCAGTGAAGCTTTCTTT	CASRQGATGSEAFF
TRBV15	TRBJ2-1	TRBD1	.	TGTGCCACCAGCCCGGACAGGGGGTTTCGCAATGAGCAGTTCTTC	CATSPDRGFRNEQFF
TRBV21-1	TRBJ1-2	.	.	TGTGCCAGCTCGACTACAGGGAGAAGGAACGATGGCTACACCTTC	CASSTTGRRNDGYTF
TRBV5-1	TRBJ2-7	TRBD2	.	TGCGCCAGCAGTCCGGGGAGCGGGAGTAGTTCCTACGAGCAGTACTTC	CASSPGSGSSSYEQYF
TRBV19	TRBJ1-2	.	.	TGTGCCAGTAGTGACTTGAGCCGGTCGGGGGGCGCGGGCTATGGCTACACCTTC	CASSDLSRSGGAGYGYTF
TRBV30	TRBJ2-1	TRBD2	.	TGTGCCTGGAGTGAATTAGCGGGAGGTGAGCAGTTCTTC	CAWSELAGGEQFF
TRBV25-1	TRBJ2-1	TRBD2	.	TGTGCCAGCAGTGCCTCGTCGGGACTAGCGGGAGAGCTTGAGCAGTTCTTC	CASSASSGLAGELEQFF